This entry is about one T cell receptor beta chain. The data stem from a study of CD8+ T cells in alopecia areata. V was cut by 0 bases and J by 4 bases, with 10 bases left in between. The germline gives CDR1 SGDLS, CDR2 YYNGEE. The CDR3 consists of 14 residues. Following extraction, RNA underwent reverse transcription to cDNA, which served as the sequencing template. Clones were read by immunoSEQ multiplex PCR, and TCRdb kept only the in-frame ones, dropping some. Of under 250,000 clones in the sample, approximately 52% were seen once. The chain recombines TRBV9 with TRBJ2-5; tentatively, D is TRBD1 (6 bases). The sequence came from a human donor with alopecia areata. The starting material was CD4+ T cells sorted from blood, obtained at week 0. CDR3 amino acids: CASSVEARGETQYF. In nucleotides, the CDR3 is TGTGCCAGCAGCGTAGAGGCCAGGGGAGAGACCCAGTACTTC.